This is a list of T cell receptor beta chains from one sample in a study of T-cell memory formation after mild COVID-19. TCRdb used MiXCR to reprocess the 5' RACE reads, holding one entry per CDR3 protein. Of a few hundred thousand distinct CDR3 sequences listed, approximately 16% are singletons. Sequencing was performed on PBMCs or a T cell subset sorted from them (not recorded which). Every receptor here comes from a man aged 18 to 29 who had mild COVID-19 (a few samples of this study predate the infection). Cell type and time point are not known. Each CDR3 is given with its conserved first and last residue. A D gene is named only where the DNA matches it firmly. The listing skips clone size in some rows; elsewhere it reads once, few, many or a size class.

V	D	size	J	CDR3	DNA
TRBV19	NA	few	TRBJ2-4	CASVGDGNIQYF	TGTGCCAGTGTAGGGGACGGAAACATTCAGTACTTC
TRBV20-1	NA	few	TRBJ1-1	CSARDPGDSNTEAFF	TGCAGTGCTAGAGACCCCGGAGACTCGAACACTGAAGCTTTCTTT
TRBV4-1	NA	NA	TRBJ1-3	CASSQDRQVRVGGSGNTIYF	TGCGCCAGCAGCCAAGATAGGCAGGTCAGGGTCGGGGGCTCTGGAAACACCATATATTTT
TRBV28	NA	few	TRBJ1-4	CASGLYEKLFF	TGTGCCAGCGGTCTTTATGAAAAACTGTTTTTT
TRBV4-2	NA	NA	TRBJ1-4	CASSQAGGRATNEKLFF	TGTGCCAGCAGCCAAGCGGGCGGCAGAGCAACTAATGAAAAACTGTTTTTT
TRBV7-2	TRBD1	few	TRBJ1-1	CASSLYRGMNTEAFF	TGTGCCAGCAGCTTATACAGGGGAATGAACACTGAAGCTTTCTTT
TRBV7-9	NA	NA	TRBJ2-1	CASHLREGEQFF	TGTGCCAGCCACCTCCGAGAGGGGGAGCAGTTCTTC
TRBV5-1	TRBD1	few	TRBJ2-2	CASETGGTNTGELFF	TGCGCCAGCGAAACAGGGGGCACGAACACCGGGGAGCTGTTTTTT
TRBV20-1	NA	few	TRBJ1-5	CSARAHEGQPQHF	TGCAGTGCTAGAGCCCACGAGGGTCAGCCCCAGCATTTT
TRBV18	NA	NA	TRBJ1-6	CASSSGQAARSPLHF	TGTGCCAGCTCATCCGGGCAGGCGGCTCGGTCACCCCTCCACTTT
TRBV6-1	NA	few	TRBJ2-3	CASSDVIAREQYF	TGTGCCAGCAGTGATGTGATCGCCAGGGAGCAGTATTTT
TRBV6-5	NA	few	TRBJ2-1	CASSYSVVQGTKYNEQFF	TGTGCCAGCAGTTACTCTGTTGTCCAGGGGACCAAGTACAATGAGCAGTTCTTC
TRBV6-5	NA	few	TRBJ2-3	CASRPPGEDTQYF	TGTGCCAGCAGACCCCCTGGGGAAGATACGCAGTATTTT
TRBV2	NA	NA	TRBJ2-5	CASSEGAETQYF	TGTGCCAGCAGTGAGGGAGCGGAGACCCAGTACTTC
TRBV10-1	TRBD1	NA	TRBJ2-5	CASSGDRTVGETQYF	TGCGCCAGCAGTGGGGACAGAACCGTGGGAGAGACCCAGTACTTC
TRBV18	TRBD2	NA	TRBJ2-1	CASSPPAGGPNEQFF	TGTGCCAGCTCACCACCCGCGGGGGGTCCCAATGAGCAGTTCTTC
TRBV12-3/TRBV12-4	NA	few	TRBJ1-2	CASSRGGPGYGYTF	TGTGCCAGCAGCCGGGGGGGGCCAGGCTATGGCTACACCTTC
TRBV5-6	NA	many	TRBJ2-7	CASSTGPYEQYF	TGTGCCAGCAGCACGGGCCCCTACGAGCAGTACTTC
TRBV29-1	NA	NA	TRBJ1-2	CSVVKGSYGYTF	TGCAGCGTTGTTAAAGGGTCCTATGGCTACACCTTC
TRBV7-2	NA	NA	TRBJ2-5	CSGWGGTQYF	TGTTCAGGGTGGGGTGGGACCCAGTACTTC
TRBV3-1	NA	few	TRBJ2-2	CASSQEGTTGELFF	TGTGCCAGCAGCCAAGAGGGAACGACCGGGGAGCTGTTTTTT
TRBV5-1	NA	few	TRBJ2-3	CASSSSGELTDTQYF	TGCGCCAGCAGCTCGTCAGGGGAGTTGACAGATACGCAGTATTTT
TRBV5-1	TRBD2	few	TRBJ2-1	CASTTGTSGGSPGNEQFF	TGCGCCAGCACCACCGGGACTAGCGGGGGGTCCCCCGGTAATGAGCAGTTCTTC
TRBV6-1	NA	few	TRBJ2-1	CASSPRSGLSYNEQFF	TGTGCCAGCAGCCCTCGGTCGGGGTTATCCTACAATGAGCAGTTCTTC
TRBV6-2/TRBV6-3	NA	NA	TRBJ2-5	CASSNPSNQETQYF	TGTGCCAGCAGTAATCCATCAAACCAAGAGACCCAGTACTTC
TRBV6-6	NA	few	TRBJ1-6	CASSYIRGDSPLHF	TGTGCCAGCAGTTACATCAGAGGAGATTCACCCCTCCACTTT
TRBV9	TRBD1	few	TRBJ1-6	CASSPRTGPSSYNSPLHF	TGTGCCAGCAGCCCCCGGACAGGGCCGAGCTCCTATAATTCACCCCTCCACTTT
TRBV24-1	NA	NA	TRBJ1-2	CATGANYGYTF	TGTGCCACCGGAGCTAACTATGGCTACACCTTC
TRBV12-3/TRBV12-4	NA	NA	TRBJ2-3	CASGWQHTDTLYF	TGTGCCTCCGGGTGGCAACACACAGATACGCTGTATTTT
TRBV10-3	NA	NA	TRBJ2-4	CAISESGAASDIQYF	TGTGCCATCAGTGAGTCTGGGGCGGCCTCGGACATTCAGTACTTC
TRBV18	NA	NA	TRBJ1-2	CASQGRLTNYGYTF	TGTGCCAGCCAGGGACGGCTTACTAACTATGGCTACACCTTC
TRBV2	TRBD2	NA	TRBJ2-5	CASSTLAGGQETQYF	TGTGCCAGCAGTACACTAGCGGGGGGCCAAGAGACCCAGTACTTC
TRBV7-2	TRBD1	NA	TRBJ1-1	CASSLWTGGDTEAFF	TGTGCCAGCAGCTTATGGACAGGGGGGGACACTGAAGCTTTCTTT
TRBV6-6	NA	NA	TRBJ2-3	CASSYPWGGRTDTQYF	TGTGCCAGCAGTTACCCGTGGGGGGGGCGGACAGATACGCAGTATTTT
TRBV29-1	NA	NA	TRBJ1-1	CSGKKTGLEAFF	TGCAGCGGGAAGAAGACAGGACTTGAAGCTTTCTTT
TRBV30	NA	few	TRBJ2-2	CAGANTGELFF	TGTGCAGGGGCGAACACCGGGGAGCTGTTTTTT
TRBV7-2	TRBD2	few	TRBJ2-5	CASSPGLTQETQYF	TGTGCCAGCAGCCCGGGACTAACCCAAGAGACCCAGTACTTC
TRBV5-1	TRBD1	NA	TRBJ1-1	CASGQGLSTEAFF	TGCGCCAGCGGACAGGGGCTGAGCACTGAAGCTTTCTTT
TRBV29-1	NA	NA	TRBJ2-7	CSVEPSMGYEQYF	TGCAGCGTTGAGCCCAGCATGGGGTACGAGCAGTACTTC
TRBV20-1	NA	NA	TRBJ2-5	CSAGAGGGTQYF	TGCAGTGCAGGGGCTGGGGGCGGGACCCAGTACTTC
TRBV3-1	TRBD2	once	TRBJ2-2	CASSQVGTSGDGELFF	TGTGCCAGCAGCCAAGTCGGGACTAGCGGGGACGGGGAGCTGTTTTTT
TRBV7-2	NA	NA	TRBJ2-2	CASSLVVGGSTGELFF	TGTGCCAGCAGCTTAGTGGTGGGAGGTTCCACCGGGGAGCTGTTTTTT
TRBV6-1	TRBD1	few	TRBJ2-3	CASSGLQGRITDTQYF	TGTGCCAGCAGTGGGTTACAGGGGCGGATCACAGATACGCAGTATTTT
TRBV28	TRBD1	once	TRBJ1-1	CASINRGTMNTEAFF	TGTGCCAGCATAAACAGGGGCACGATGAACACTGAAGCTTTCTTT
TRBV12-3/TRBV12-4	NA	NA	TRBJ2-3	CASTHGNTQYF	TGTGCCAGCACCCACGGGAATACGCAGTATTTT
TRBV20-1	NA	NA	TRBJ2-3	CSALLAGAEDTQYF	TGCAGTGCGTTATTGGCGGGGGCTGAAGATACGCAGTATTTT
TRBV28	NA	few	TRBJ2-3	CASSTRDTQYF	TGTGCCAGCAGTACGCGGGATACGCAGTATTTT
TRBV3-1	TRBD1	NA	TRBJ2-1	CASSQAAGGRRVDEQFF	TGTGCCAGCAGCCAAGCCGCAGGGGGACGGCGGGTCGATGAGCAGTTCTTC
TRBV9	NA	few	TRBJ2-1	CASSVGGDWEQFF	TGTGCCAGCAGCGTAGGTGGGGACTGGGAGCAGTTCTTC
TRBV6-5	NA	NA	TRBJ2-5	CARPKVQETQYF	TGTGCCAGGCCCAAGGTCCAAGAGACCCAGTACTTC
TRBV10-3	NA	few	TRBJ2-3	CAISLLEFGAQYF	TGTGCCATCAGTCTCTTGGAGTTTGGTGCGCAGTATTTT
TRBV4-1	TRBD1	NA	TRBJ2-5	CASSPHGTGIETQYF	TGCGCCAGCAGCCCACACGGGACAGGGATAGAGACCCAGTACTTC
TRBV12-3/TRBV12-4	TRBD1	NA	TRBJ1-2	CASSSADRGGGYTF	TGTGCCAGCAGTTCGGCGGACAGGGGAGGCGGCTACACCTTC